Presented here are 22 T cell receptor beta chains from one specimen sequenced in a study of cytomegalovirus exposure and HLA in healthy donors (dated by TCRdb to about 2017). Library construction relied on the immunoSEQ multiplex PCR assay. TCRdb obtained this table from immuneACCESS and retained in-frame rearrangements with V and J assigned. These tables miss some clones; where compared with another copy, unresolved V genes account for less than half of the shortfall, and the remainder is unexplained. The sample records 250,000 to 400,000 clones, roughly 90% of which are singletons. Around 0.96% of the sample goes to the ten largest clones. The sample was PBMCs. These receptors originate from a man aged 25 to 45 in good health and CMV-seronegative.

V usage is TRBV2 and J usage is TRBJ2-1; D is unresolved. With 1 base removed from V and 0 bases from J, the gap between germline ends came to 13 bases. Germline values: CDR1 SNHLY, CDR2 FYNNEI. This CDR3 region has 17 residues. CDR3 nucleotides: TGTGCCAGCAGTGAAGGTGCATTCGGTAGCTCCTACAATGAGCAGTTCTTC. This translates into CASSEGAFGSSYNEQFF.

The chain has TRBV30 and TRBJ2-3; maybe TRBD1 (5 bases). Germline CDR1 reads GTSNPN; CDR2 reads SVGIG (reference sequence). The CDR3 sequence is 12 residues long. V lost 7 bases to trimming and J lost 6 bases, with 14 bases between them. The DNA of the CDR3 is TGTGCCTTTCGGCAGGGTGGCGATACGCAGTATTTT. Translation gives CAFRQGGDTQYF.

The chain joins TRBV9 to TRBJ1-2; D gene uncertain. CDR1 SGDLS and CDR2 YYNGEE come from the germline V gene. The V end lost 0 bases, the J end lost 5 bases, and 11 bases lay between the germline ends. This CDR3 is 14 amino acids long. CDR3 loop: CASSVGYGRYGYTF. Written as DNA, the CDR3 is TGTGCCAGCAGCGTAGGGTATGGCCGATATGGCTACACCTTC.

The rearrangement links TRBV14 to TRBJ1-5; D unresolved. This CDR3 has 20 amino acids. The V end lost 9 bases, the J end lost 3 bases, and 33 bases lay between the germline ends. Per the germline V gene, CDR1 is SGHDN and CDR2 is FVKESK. The CDR3 spells CARSPLSRLNISSVNQPQHF. CDR3 coding DNA: TGTGCCAGAAGTCCCCTCTCCAGGTTGAATATAAGTAGTGTCAATCAGCCCCAGCATTTT.

The J gene is TRBJ2-1, the V gene TRBV18, with TRBD2 matching over 8 bases. With V trimmed by 3 bases and J by 1 base, 8 bases remained unmatched. This CDR3 has 17 residues. The germline CDR1 and CDR2 sequences are KGHSH and LQKENI. This chain's CDR3 is CASSPQALAASYNEQFF. The CDR3 DNA is TGTGCCAGCTCACCGCAAGCACTAGCGGCATCCTACAATGAGCAGTTCTTC.

This rearrangement joins TRBV7-7 to TRBJ1-1; D ambiguous. CDR1 SSHAT and CDR2 FNYEAQ come from the germline V gene (reference sequence). V was shortened by 5 bases and J by 7 bases, with 14 bases between the two germline ends. The CDR3 extends over 13 amino acids. The CDR3 loop is CASSPLEGGEAFF. The CDR3 coding sequence is TGTGCCAGCAGCCCACTTGAGGGAGGTGAAGCTTTCTTT. The variable domain in full, with the rest retrieved from reference TRBV7-7 and TRBJ1-1, is GAGVSQSPRYKVTKRGQDVTLRCDPISSHATLYWYQQALGQGPEFLTYFNYEAQPDKSGLPSDRFSAERPEGSISTLTIQRTEQRDSAMYRCASSPLEGGEAFFGQGTRLTVV.

This chain joins TRBV12-1 and TRBJ1-6; the D call of TRBD1 is as the table states it, not checked on the DNA. TRBV12-1 is classified as a pseudogene. The CDR3 covers 13 residues. CDR3 bases: TGTGCCAGCAGCTTTGGCAGTAATTCACCCCTCCACTTT. Encoded protein: CASSFGSNSPLHF.

The DNA of the CDR3 is TGTGCCAGCTCACCCATCGAACGGGGTGAAAAACTGTTTTTT. Translated, it gives CASSPIERGEKLFF. The chain recombines TRBV18 with TRBJ1-4; D remains ambiguous. V gave up 3 bases and J gave up 7 bases, with 12 bases separating them. CDR3 size: 14 residues. The germline gives CDR1 KGHSH, CDR2 LQKENI.

This chain joins TRBV6-5 and TRBJ2-3; 9 bases fit TRBD1. The V gene's germline CDR1 is MNHEY and CDR2 SVGAGI. V lost 0 bases to trimming and J lost 6 bases; unmatched junction nucleotides: 4. The CDR3 runs 15 residues. The CDR3 spells CASSYSPGTGDTQYF. For the CDR3, the DNA is TGTGCCAGCAGTTACTCGCCAGGGACAGGGGATACGCAGTATTTT.

This rearrangement joins TRBV6-5 to TRBJ2-7; TRBD1 matches 9 bases. This CDR3 is built from 13 residues. Trimming took 2 bases from V and 12 from J; bases not matched to a gene: 8. Per germline, CDR1 MNHEY and CDR2 SVGAGI. The CDR3, as DNA: TGTGCCAGCAGTTACCAGTCGGGACAGGGAGCGTACTTC. This codes for CASSYQSGQGAYF.

The rearrangement uses TRBV4-1 and TRBJ2-1; TRBD2 agrees at 10 bases. V lost 0 bases to trimming and J lost 4 bases; unmatched junction nucleotides: 6. Per the germline V gene, CDR1 is MGHRA and CDR2 is YSYEKL. The CDR3 runs 17 residues. CDR3 amino acids: CASSQEASGGYYNEQFF. In DNA, the CDR3 is TGCGCCAGCAGCCAAGAGGCTAGCGGGGGCTATTACAATGAGCAGTTCTTC.

The rearrangement joins TRBV5-4 to TRBJ1-3; D unclear. V was cut by 2 bases and J by 0 bases, with 15 bases left in between. Germline values: CDR1 SGHNT, CDR2 YYREEE (reference sequence). CDR3 length: 17 amino acids. The CDR3 region has the DNA TGTGCCAGCAGCTTCATGATCGGCCCTAGCTCTGGAAACACCATATATTTT. Residues: CASSFMIGPSSGNTIYF.

As for this clone: In this CDR3 the conserved last residue, phenylalanine or tryptophan, is missing, so a read error is likely. V usage is TRBV11-2 and J usage is TRBJ1-6, with 8 bases that match TRBD1. Germline trimming cut 4 bases from V and 5 bases from J; bases unmatched to any gene: 1. CDR3 size: 14 residues. Germline assignment: CDR1 SGHAT and CDR2 FQNNGV. The CDR3 bases are TGTGCCAGCAGCTACAGGGGGAATAATTCACCCCTCCACCTT. This sequence encodes CASSYRGNNSPLHL.

The gene calls are TRBV27 and TRBJ2-1; 7 bases agree with TRBD1. Germline V gene sequence: CDR1 MNHEY, CDR2 SMNVEV (reference sequence). V gave up 6 bases and J gave up 5 bases; unmatched junction bases: 7. The CDR3 is 14 amino acids. The CDR3 here is CASSARDRNNEQFF. In DNA form, the CDR3 reads TGTGCCAGCAGCGCCCGGGACAGAAACAATGAGCAGTTCTTC.

The V and J genes are TRBV15 and TRBJ1-3; D perhaps matches TRBD1 (6 bases). There are 15 residues in the CDR3. Germline V lookup: CDR1 LNHNV, CDR2 YYDKDF (reference sequence). The V gene lost 3 bases and the J gene lost 4 bases, with 13 bases spanning the gap. CDR3 nucleotides: TGTGCCACCAGCAGCCCCTCCCAGGGGGGAAACACCATATATTTT. Amino acid sequence: CATSSPSQGGNTIYF.

The V and J genes are TRBV4-3 and TRBJ1-2; D is uncertain. The CDR3 has 13 amino acids. Trimming took 0 bases from V and 1 from J, leaving 3 bases between them. Germline loops: CDR1 LGHNA, CDR2 YSLEER. DNA of the CDR3: TGCGCCAGCAGCCAAGATAGTAACTATGGCTACACCTTC. Amino acid sequence: CASSQDSNYGYTF.

The chain carries TRBV5-4 and TRBJ1-1; D uncertain. V was cut by 2 bases and J by 6 bases, with 8 bases left in between. CDR3 size: 12 residues. Germline V gene data show CDR1 as SGHNT and CDR2 as YYREEE (reference sequence). CDR3 DNA sequence: TGTGCCAGCAGCTTAGGGAGGGCTGAAGCTTTCTTT. Encoded protein: CASSLGRAEAFF.

The chain joins TRBV15 to TRBJ2-1; the match to TRBD1 covers 12 bases. CDR1 is LNHNV, CDR2 YYDKDF, per germline (reference sequence). This CDR3 comprises 17 residues. V lost 0 bases and J lost 7; bases outside the gene matches: 7. In DNA form, the CDR3 reads TGTGCCACCAGCAGAGATCTATGGGACAGGGGGCCTAATGAGCAGTTCTTC. Its translation is CATSRDLWDRGPNEQFF. The entire variable domain, with the rest obtained from reference TRBV15 and TRBJ2-1, is as follows: DAMVIQNPRYQVTQFGKPVTLSCSQTLNHNVMYWYQQKSSQAPKLLFHYYDKDFNNEADTPDNFQSRRPNTSFCFLDIRSPGLGDTAMYLCATSRDLWDRGPNEQFFGPGTRLTVL.

This sequence joins TRBV11-2 and TRBJ1-3; 9 bases fit TRBD1. The CDR3 sequence is 15 residues long. Germline CDR1 and CDR2: SGHAT and FQNNGV. J lost 8 bases, V lost 1 base, and 6 bases had no gene match. CDR3 bases: TGTGCCAGCAGCTTAGTTCGGACAGGGGAGGACACCATATATTTT. Translation: CASSLVRTGEDTIYF.

The gene calls are TRBV29-1 and TRBJ2-4; D is perhaps TRBD2 (6 bases). The length of the CDR3 is 12 residues. The V and J ends lost 2 bases and 10 bases respectively, with 12 bases between them. Germline V gene lookup returns CDR1 SQVTM and CDR2 ANQGSEA. The CDR3 protein is CSVEKPGGIQYF. As DNA, the CDR3 is TGCAGCGTTGAAAAACCCGGAGGGATTCAGTACTTC.

This chain uses TRBV4-3 with TRBJ1-3; D perhaps matches TRBD1 (6 bases). V lost 4 bases, J lost 3 bases, and 10 bases lay in between. CDR1 is LGHNA, CDR2 YSLEER, per germline. This CDR3 spans 14 amino acids. The CDR3 is CASSLTGFGNTIYF. CDR3 DNA sequence: TGCGCCAGCAGCCTGACAGGTTTTGGAAACACCATATATTTT.

The gene calls are TRBV7-8 and TRBJ2-5, with 8 bases aligning to TRBD2. Unmatched junction bases numbered 12, after V lost 4 bases and J lost 2 bases. The CDR3 extends over 17 amino acids. The V gene's germline CDR1 is SGHVS and CDR2 FQNEAQ. DNA of the CDR3: TGTGCCAGCAGCTCGTATAGGGAGCGGGGGAAGCAAGAGACCCAGTACTTC. It translates to CASSSYRERGKQETQYF.